A selection of T cell receptor beta chains follows, all from one sample in a study of lymphopenia after photon versus proton radiotherapy. Profiling relied on immunoSEQ multiplex PCR, and the TCRdb table lists in-frame clones only, not all of them. The profile shows 160,000 or so clones, less than 90% of them singletons. Sequencing used peripheral blood, obtained from a patient treated with photon-based radiotherapy. The receptors were gathered from a man aged 45-65 years with gastric cancer. Each CDR3 is given with its conserved first and last residue. D genes are given only for firm matches. For some rows the clone size is stated as once, few or many, or as a class when expanded; others skip it.

d_call	clone_size	v_call	j_call	cdr3_aa	cdr3_nt
TRBD1	once	TRBV5-1	TRBJ1-4	CASRPDRDHEKLFF	TGCGCCAGCCGACCCGACAGGGATCATGAAAAACTGTTTTTT
-	-	TRBV28	TRBJ1-5	CASSRGAQPQHF	TGTGCCAGCAGTCGAGGGGCCCAGCCCCAGCATTTT
-	-	TRBV27	TRBJ2-7	CASSSRPFGYEQYF	TGTGCCAGCAGTTCTAGGCCTTTTGGATACGAGCAGTACTTC
-	-	TRBV30	TRBJ2-7	CAWSVAVEQYF	TGTGCCTGGAGTGTGGCGGTCGAGCAGTACTTC
-	-	TRBV6-1	TRBJ2-4	CASSEFRQGGNIQYF	TGTGCCAGCAGTGAGTTTCGGCAGGGGGGAAACATTCAGTACTTC
-	-	TRBV29-1	TRBJ1-5	CSVSTARNQPQHF	TGCAGCGTCTCGACAGCACGCAATCAGCCCCAGCATTTT
-	few	TRBV5-1	TRBJ2-7	CASSPRTDYEQYF	TGCGCCAGCAGCCCGAGGACTGACTACGAGCAGTACTTC
-	once	TRBV19	TRBJ2-5	CATSGTKETQYF	TGTGCCACCTCCGGGACAAAAGAGACCCAGTACTTC
TRBD2	-	TRBV5-6	TRBJ2-3	CASSSAPGLAGEDTQYF	TGTGCCAGCAGCTCCGCCCCGGGACTAGCGGGAGAAGATACGCAGTATTTT
TRBD2	-	TRBV9	TRBJ2-3	CASSVARAGERNTQYF	TGTGCCAGCAGCGTCGCACGAGCGGGAGAACGGAATACGCAGTATTTT
TRBD1	-	TRBV27	TRBJ1-2	CASSLTGDGYTF	TGTGCCAGCAGTTTAACAGGGGACGGCTACACCTTC
-	-	TRBV14	TRBJ2-1	CASSQVLGGIEQFF	TGTGCCAGCAGCCAAGTTCTGGGCGGGATCGAGCAGTTCTTC
TRBD1	-	TRBV19	TRBJ1-4	CASRDRGRRTNEKLFF	TGTGCCAGTAGGGACAGGGGGCGCAGAACTAATGAAAAACTGTTTTTT
-	-	TRBV28	TRBJ1-1	CASRPRVGEAFF	TGTGCCAGCAGGCCTCGGGTAGGTGAAGCTTTCTTT
-	-	TRBV5-1	TRBJ1-2	CASSLAGINYGYTF	TGCGCCAGCAGCTTGGCCGGAATTAACTATGGCTACACCTTC
-	-	TRBV30	TRBJ2-3	CAWSASSSWADTQYF	TGTGCCTGGAGTGCGAGCTCCAGTTGGGCAGATACGCAGTATTTT
-	once	TRBV11-2	TRBJ1-5	CASSLEGASNQPQHF	TGTGCCAGCAGCTTAGAAGGGGCTAGCAATCAGCCCCAGCATTTT
-	-	TRBV19	TRBJ2-2	CASTKLVNTGELFF	TGTGCCAGTACCAAACTAGTAAACACCGGGGAGCTGTTTTTT
-	-	TRBV19	TRBJ2-2	CASSVQGSGELFF	TGTGCCAGTAGTGTGCAGGGGTCCGGGGAGCTGTTTTTT
-	-	TRBV5-4	TRBJ2-2	CASSFDRELFF	TGTGCCAGCAGCTTCGACAGGGAGCTGTTTTTT
-	-	TRBV10-3	TRBJ1-4	CAIKGLGEKLFF	TGTGCCATCAAAGGGTTAGGAGAAAAACTGTTTTTT
TRBD1	-	TRBV4-1	TRBJ1-4	CASSPSQGRNEKLFF	TGCGCCAGCAGCCCATCACAGGGGAGAAATGAAAAACTGTTTTTT
-	-	TRBV7-2	TRBJ2-5	CASSLGTGRGETQYF	TGTGCCAGCAGCTTAGGGACAGGGAGGGGAGAGACCCAGTACTTC
-	-	TRBV19	TRBJ1-1	CASRLEGNTEAFF	TGTGCCAGTAGACTCGAGGGAAACACTGAAGCTTTCTTT
TRBD1	-	TRBV6-5	TRBJ2-2	CASRTGETGELFF	TGTGCCAGCAGAACAGGGGAAACCGGGGAGCTGTTTTTT
-	few	TRBV28	TRBJ2-1	CASSLSGAREQFF	TGTGCCAGCAGTTTATCGGGGGCTCGGGAGCAGTTCTTC
TRBD2	once	TRBV15	TRBJ2-5	CATSRGGAGAQETQYF	TGTGCCACCAGCAGAGGAGGAGCGGGGGCCCAAGAGACCCAGTACTTC
-	-	TRBV2	TRBJ2-5	CASSVTRSQETQYF	TGTGCCAGCAGTGTGACTAGAAGCCAAGAGACCCAGTACTTC
-	-	TRBV6-5	TRBJ1-1	CASSYSRGGRTEAFF	TGTGCCAGCAGTTACTCGAGAGGGGGAAGGACTGAAGCTTTCTTT
TRBD1	-	TRBV4-3	TRBJ2-3	CASSQEISDRGHGLSYTDTQYF	TGCGCCAGCAGCCAAGAGATCTCGGACAGGGGGCATGGTCTCTCTTACACAGATACGCAGTATTTT
-	-	TRBV9	TRBJ1-5	CASSVDTDSNQPQHF	TGTGCCAGCAGCGTAGACACAGATAGCAATCAGCCCCAGCATTTT
TRBD1	-	TRBV2	TRBJ1-4	CASSATGATNEKLFF	TGTGCCAGCAGTGCCACAGGGGCAACTAATGAAAAACTGTTTTTT
-	-	TRBV29-1	TRBJ1-1	CSARTGNTEAFF	TGCAGCGCCCGAACAGGGAACACTGAAGCTTTCTTT
TRBD1	-	TRBV25-1	TRBJ2-7	CASSDSGRGHEQYF	TGTGCCAGCAGTGATTCTGGCAGGGGGCACGAGCAGTACTTC
-	-	TRBV7-8	TRBJ2-3	CASSLGIALSTDTQYF	TGTGCCAGCAGCTTAGGAATCGCCCTAAGCACAGATACGCAGTATTTT
-	once	TRBV2	TRBJ2-2	CASNKGATGELFF	TGTGCCAGCAATAAAGGTGCCACCGGGGAGCTGTTTTTT
-	-	TRBV7-9	TRBJ1-1	CASSLGAPNTEAFF	TGTGCCAGCAGCTTAGGGGCTCCGAACACTGAAGCTTTCTTT
-	-	TRBV5-1	TRBJ2-1	CASSRPLDGYNEQFF	TGCGCCAGCAGCCGTCCCCTCGACGGTTACAATGAGCAGTTCTTC
TRBD1	few	TRBV30	TRBJ2-1	CAWSSDRGYNEQFF	TGTGCCTGGAGTTCGGACAGGGGTTACAATGAGCAGTTCTTC
TRBD2	once	TRBV5-4	TRBJ2-3	CASSSLAGVIDTQYF	TGTGCCAGCAGCTCTCTAGCGGGAGTAATAGATACGCAGTATTTT
TRBD1	-	TRBV10-3	TRBJ2-5	CATRDRDRETETQYF	TGTGCCACCCGGGACAGAGATAGGGAGACGGAGACCCAGTACTTC
-	-	TRBV6-6	TRBJ2-7	CASSSTSKFSYEQYF	TGTGCCAGCAGTTCTACGTCCAAGTTCTCCTACGAGCAGTACTTC
-	-	TRBV5-1	TRBJ1-1	CASSFGGSGDSAFF	TGCGCCAGCAGCTTCGGGGGGTCCGGAGACTCGGCTTTCTTT
-	-	TRBV11-2	TRBJ2-2	CASSSTGELFF	TGTGCCAGCAGCTCTACCGGGGAGCTGTTTTTT